These 13 T cell receptor beta chains were all obtained from the same sample, sequenced in a study of identical twins. Each CDR3 protein is one row after TCRdb ran MiXCR on the 5' RACE reads. The repertoire includes around 370,000 distinct CDR3 sequences, 7% to 9.5% of them detected once, and 8% to 10% sits in the top ten. Material for sequencing was naive T cells sorted from blood. These receptors were collected from a woman in her forties or fifties in good health.

This chain links TRBV23-1 with TRBJ1-5; TRBD1 might be the D (5 bases). Being an ORF, TRBV23-1 has a function that is uncertain. The V gene lost 5 bases and the J gene lost 4 bases, with 9 bases spanning the gap. CDR3 length equals 13 residues. CDR3 bases: TGCGCCAGCAGTTCAGGGAAAAATCAGCCCCAGCATTTT. It specifies CASSSGKNQPQHF.

In this sample, this clonotype turned up many times. This chain uses TRBV11-2 with TRBJ2-2; the D gene is possibly TRBD1 (5 bases). Trimming removed 10 bases at V and 4 bases at J, with 10 bases between. Germline V gives CDR1 SGHAT, CDR2 FQNNGV. The CDR3 loop spans 12 amino acids. For the CDR3, the DNA is TGTGCCACCGGACAATTCACCGGGGAGCTGTTTTTT. Translation gives CATGQFTGELFF.

This clonotype was detected a few times. The J gene is TRBJ2-3, the V gene TRBV12-5; D possibly corresponds to TRBD2 (6 bases). V was shortened by 2 bases and J by 3 bases, with 12 bases between the two germline ends. This CDR3 has 15 residues. The germline V gene has CDR1 LGHNT and CDR2 FRNRAP. CDR3 amino acids: CASGLSRELTDTQYF. CDR3 nucleotide sequence: TGTGCTAGTGGTTTGTCACGGGAGTTAACAGATACGCAGTATTTT.

Ten or more counts support this clonotype. The V and J genes are TRBV29-1 and TRBJ2-1, with 8 bases aligning to TRBD2. J gave up 0 bases and V 2 bases, and 12 bases lay outside the gene matches. This CDR3 region has 18 residues. Germline CDR1 is SQVTM and CDR2 is ANQGSEA. CDR3 DNA: TGCAGCGTTGAATTTGTTTATAGCGGGAAAAGCTCCTACAATGAGCAGTTCTTC. Its protein product is CSVEFVYSGKSSYNEQFF.

This clonotype was detected a few times. The chain joins TRBV5-1 to TRBJ2-2, with TRBD2 identical over 7 bases. The CDR3 has 15 residues. Per the germline V gene, CDR1 is SGHRS and CDR2 is YFSETQ. V lost 7 bases and J lost 5; bases outside the gene matches: 11. The CDR3 region has the DNA TGCGCCAGCTTTCGGGGAGGGCCTGGTACCGGGGAGCTGTTTTTT. As protein: CASFRGGPGTGELFF.

The chain combines TRBV28 with TRBJ2-5; D not resolved. Germline CDR1 MDHEN, CDR2 SYDVKM. With 10 bases removed from V and 0 bases from J, the gap between germline ends came to 15 bases. The CDR3 spans 14 residues. The CDR3 DNA sequence: TGTGCCACCCAACCGGCGGAAGACCAAGAGACCCAGTACTTC. Translating gives CATQPAEDQETQYF.

V gene TRBV20-1 combines with J gene TRBJ2-7; 13 positions agree with TRBD2. This CDR3 has 15 residues. Unmatched junction bases numbered 1, after V lost 1 base and J lost 1 base. Germline loops: CDR1 DFQATT, CDR2 SNEGSKA (reference sequence). The CDR3 DNA sequence: TGCAGTGCTAGAGGGGGACTAGCGGGATCCTACGAGCAGTACTTC. This encodes CSARGGLAGSYEQYF.

This clonotype was counted a few times. The J gene is TRBJ2-1, the V gene TRBV27, with TRBD2 matching 8 bases. The V segment lost 2 bases and the J segment 9 bases; nucleotides outside the gene matches: 6. The CDR3 runs 14 residues. Germline CDR1 MNHEY, CDR2 SMNVEV (reference sequence). CDR3 DNA sequence: TGTGCCAGCAGTTTAGCGGGGGGAACAGGTGAGCAGTTCTTC. It yields the protein CASSLAGGTGEQFF.

This clonotype was recorded many times. This chain links TRBV29-1 with TRBJ1-1, with D hard to call. The germline V gene encodes CDR1 SQVTM and CDR2 ANQGSEA. V gave up 4 bases and J gave up 0 bases, with 9 bases separating them. The CDR3 covers 13 residues. The CDR3: CSVVLPMNTEAFF. The DNA of the CDR3 is TGCAGCGTTGTACTGCCTATGAACACTGAAGCTTTCTTT.

A few counts support this clonotype. The chain recombines TRBV12-3 or TRBV12-4 with TRBJ2-6; D ambiguous. The CDR3 is 17 residues long. V dropped 2 bases and J dropped 3 bases, with 14 bases sitting between them. In DNA form, the CDR3 reads TGTGCCAGCAGTTTATCTGGAGCGTTCCTTGGGGCCAACGTCCTGACTTTC. Translating it yields CASSLSGAFLGANVLTF.

This clonotype has more than one count but fewer than ten. The V and J genes are TRBV27 and TRBJ2-1; TRBD2 aligns across 10 bases. This CDR3 spans 15 amino acids. Looked up from germline, CDR1 is MNHEY and CDR2 is SMNVEV (reference sequence). Trimming took 5 bases from V and 10 from J; bases not matched to a gene: 11. The CDR3 here is CASSRLAGPPGEQFF. CDR3 DNA sequence: TGTGCCAGCAGTCGACTAGCGGGTCCTCCGGGAGAGCAGTTCTTC.

The table lists this clonotype with many counts. The J gene is TRBJ2-5, the V gene TRBV12-3 or TRBV12-4, with 11 bases lining up with TRBD2. V was clipped by 6 bases and J by 4 bases; unmatched bases: 10. The CDR3 length is 16 residues. CDR3 protein: CASRDGTSGMTETQYF. The CDR3 nucleotides are TGTGCCAGCAGGGATGGGACTAGCGGAATGACAGAGACCCAGTACTTC.

The chain has TRBV7-6 and TRBJ2-5, with TRBD1 matching 8 bases. The V segment lost 1 base and the J segment 2 bases; nucleotides outside the gene matches: 6. Germline loops: CDR1 SGHVS, CDR2 FNYEAQ. The CDR3 extends over 16 amino acids. In DNA form, the CDR3 reads TGTGCCAGCAGCTTAGTTACAGGGGGGCCGCAAGAGACCCAGTACTTC. Translated, it gives CASSLVTGGPQETQYF.